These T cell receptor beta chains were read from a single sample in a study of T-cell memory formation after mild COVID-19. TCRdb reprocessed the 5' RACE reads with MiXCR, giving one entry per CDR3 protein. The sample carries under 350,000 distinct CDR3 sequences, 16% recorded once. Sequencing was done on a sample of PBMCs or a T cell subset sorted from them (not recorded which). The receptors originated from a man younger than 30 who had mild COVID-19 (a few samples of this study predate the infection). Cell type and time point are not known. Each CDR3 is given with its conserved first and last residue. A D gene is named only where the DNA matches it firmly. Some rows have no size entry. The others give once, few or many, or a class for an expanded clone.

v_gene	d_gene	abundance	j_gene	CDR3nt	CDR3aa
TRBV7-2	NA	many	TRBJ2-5	TGTGCCAGCAGCCCTTTTTGGGAGACCCAGTACTTC	CASSPFWETQYF
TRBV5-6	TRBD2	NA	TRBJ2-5	TGTGCCAGCAGCTTGCTCCTAGCGGACCAAGAGACCCAGTACTTC	CASSLLLADQETQYF
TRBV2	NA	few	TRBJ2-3	TGTGCCAGCAGTCGGTTTTACACAGATACGCAGTATTTT	CASSRFYTDTQYF
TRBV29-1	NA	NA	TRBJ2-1	TGCAGCCTGACCCGTCAGGGTAAGGGGTTCTTC	CSLTRQGKGFF
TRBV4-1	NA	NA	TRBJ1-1	TGCGCCAGCAGCCAAGATGTGGGACGTTTGAACACTGAAGCTTTCTTT	CASSQDVGRLNTEAFF
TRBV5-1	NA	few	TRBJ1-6	TGCGCCAGCAGCTTGGGCAGTAGATCACCCCTCCACTTT	CASSLGSRSPLHF
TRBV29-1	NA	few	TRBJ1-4	TGCAGCGTTGGGGGAGCTAATGAAAAACTGTTTTTT	CSVGGANEKLFF
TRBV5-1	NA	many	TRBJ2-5	TGCGCCAGCAGCTTCGACGGTTCGGCGGAAGAGACCCAGTACTTC	CASSFDGSAEETQYF
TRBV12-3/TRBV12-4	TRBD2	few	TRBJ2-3	TGTGCCAGCAGCCCGGGAACTAGCGGGGGGCTCGATACGCAGTATTTT	CASSPGTSGGLDTQYF
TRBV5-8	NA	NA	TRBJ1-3	TGTGCCAGCAGCTTGCCGGACAGCACATCTGGAAACACCATATATTTT	CASSLPDSTSGNTIYF
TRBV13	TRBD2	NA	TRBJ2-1	TGTGCCAGCAGCCGCGGGAGGCCCTACAATGAGCAGTTCTTC	CASSRGRPYNEQFF
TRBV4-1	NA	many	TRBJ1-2	TGCGCCAGCAGCCAAGTAAGGACGGGTTATGGCTACACCTTC	CASSQVRTGYGYTF
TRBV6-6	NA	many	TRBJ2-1	TGTGCCAGCATCTTCGACTTCAACTCCTACAATGAGCAGTTCTTC	CASIFDFNSYNEQFF